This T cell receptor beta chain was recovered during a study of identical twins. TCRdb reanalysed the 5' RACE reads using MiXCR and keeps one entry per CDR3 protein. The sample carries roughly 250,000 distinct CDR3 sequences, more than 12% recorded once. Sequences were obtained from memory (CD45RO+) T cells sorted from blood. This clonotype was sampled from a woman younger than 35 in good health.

CDR3 in DNA: TGCGCCAGCAGCTTGGATCACGGCCGTTGGGAGACCCAGTACTTC. This gives the protein CASSLDHGRWETQYF. The V call is TRBV5-1, the J call TRBJ2-5, with no clear D. This CDR3 contains 15 residues. The V gene's germline CDR1 is SGHRS and CDR2 YFSETQ. Trimming left V 0 bases short and J 5 bases short, with 14 bases between. The full variable domain, rest sourced from reference TRBV5-1 and TRBJ2-5, is KAGVTQTPRYLIKTRGQQVTLSCSPISGHRSVSWYQQTPGQGLQFLFEYFSETQRNKGNFPGRFSGRQFSNSRSEMNVSTLELGDSALYLCASSLDHGRWETQYFGPGTRLLVL.